This T cell receptor (beta chain) was identified in a study of blood T cell repertoires in COVID-19. Per the original data handling: Nucleated cell number was recorded as an estimate derived from reference gene primer amplification. TCRdb keeps only in-frame clones here, not all; method: immunoSEQ multiplex PCR. The D gene and trimming were derived from the DNA, and the V and J assignments and clone size from that table. The table includes about 400,000 clones, roughly 88% detected once. The TCR sequence derives from a woman aged 40-49 years with acute COVID-19. Sequenced input: PBMCs or T cells enriched from blood (not recorded which).

CDR3 amino acids: CASTPGLGNTIYF. DNA for the CDR3: TGTGCCAGTACCCCGGGACTTGGAAACACCATATATTTT. The chain joins TRBV19 to TRBJ1-3; D is possibly TRBD1 (5 bases). The CDR3 contains 13 residues. Looked up from germline, CDR1 is LNHDA and CDR2 is SQIVND (reference sequence). The V end was cut by 7 bases, the J end by 3 bases, with 10 bases between.